A selection of T cell receptor beta chains follows, all from one sample in a study of shared clonotypes between healthy human individuals. Here immunoSEQ multiplex PCR was the method, and the copy in TCRdb shows in-frame clones only, minus some. The sample has hundreds of thousands of clones; approximately 79% are singletons. Material: memory CD4+ T cells sorted from blood. The receptors derive from a woman between 25 and 40 years old in good health. CDR3s include the opening cysteine and the closing phenylalanine or tryptophan. Each record gives: D gene, clone size, J gene, V gene, CDR3 protein, CDR3 DNA. A D gene is named only where the DNA matches it firmly. The size of a clone is reported for some rows only, either as once, few or many, or as a class for expanded clones.

>.|few|TRBJ2-3|TRBV2
CASSDPLWGSRTDTQYF
TGTGCCAGCAGTGACCCTCTATGGGGCAGTCGCACAGATACGCAGTATTTT
>TRBD1|.|TRBJ2-5|TRBV2
CASSGQGRETQYF
TGTGCCAGCAGCGGACAGGGAAGAGAGACCCAGTACTTC
>.|.|TRBJ2-1|TRBV10-3
CAIRSTSSYNEQFF
TGTGCCATCAGGTCGACTAGCTCCTACAATGAGCAGTTCTTC
>.|.|TRBJ2-7|TRBV10-3
CAISGMRAGADEQYF
TGTGCCATCAGTGGGATGAGGGCAGGGGCCGACGAGCAGTACTTC
>TRBD1|.|TRBJ2-2|TRBV29-1
CSVVGQGVTGELFF
TGCAGCGTTGTGGGACAGGGGGTGACCGGGGAGCTGTTTTTT
>.|.|TRBJ2-5|TRBV5-1
CASSLLASGEETQYF
TGCGCCAGCAGCTTGTTGGCGTCCGGGGAAGAGACCCAGTACTTC
>.|.|TRBJ2-1|TRBV18
CASSIGPGYNEQFF
TGTGCCAGCTCTATCGGGCCTGGGTACAATGAGCAGTTCTTC
>.|few|TRBJ1-2|TRBV30
CAWTLSSPIGYTF
TGTGCCTGGACCCTCTCGTCCCCTATTGGCTACACCTTC
>.|.|TRBJ2-2|TRBV11-3
CASSSSGSANTGELFF
TGTGCCAGCAGCTCCTCAGGTTCGGCGAACACCGGGGAGCTGTTTTTT
>.|.|TRBJ2-7|TRBV27
CASSRTGSYEQYF
TGTGCCAGCAGTCGAACAGGATCCTACGAGCAGTACTTC
>TRBD1|many|TRBJ1-4|TRBV10-2
CASSKTGVELFF
TGCGCCAGCAGTAAGACAGGGGTTGAACTGTTTTTT
>TRBD1|many|TRBJ1-3|TRBV7-9
CASSFLGQGSGNTIYF
TGTGCCAGCAGCTTCCTGGGACAGGGCTCTGGAAACACCATATATTTT
>TRBD2|.|TRBJ2-3|TRBV19
CASTKTSSFTDTQYF
TGTGCCAGTACTAAGACTAGCAGTTTCACAGATACGCAGTATTTT
>.|.|TRBJ1-1|TRBV19
CASSMTGWNTEAFF
TGTGCCAGTAGCATGACAGGTTGGAACACTGAAGCTTTCTTT
>.|once|TRBJ2-1|TRBV5-4
CASSFKDEQFF
TGTGCCAGCAGCTTTAAAGATGAGCAGTTCTTC
>TRBD1|few|TRBJ2-5|TRBV9
CASSASGGTQYF
TGTGCCAGCAGCGCCTCAGGGGGGACCCAGTACTTC
>.|.|TRBJ2-3|TRBV18
CASSPEQTLTDTQYF
TGTGCCAGCTCACCGGAGCAAACCCTCACAGATACGCAGTATTTT
>TRBD1|.|TRBJ1-1|TRBV29-1
CSVVEGAASEAFF
TGCAGCGTAGTAGAGGGGGCCGCCTCGGAAGCTTTCTTT
>TRBD1|.|TRBJ1-4|TRBV7-9
CASSGGQGSRKLFF
TGTGCCAGCAGTGGGGGACAGGGGTCTAGAAAACTGTTTTTT
>.|.|TRBJ2-7|TRBV27
CASSLQPRLEQYF
TGTGCCAGCAGTCTCCAACCCCGCCTCGAGCAGTACTTC
>.|.|TRBJ2-5|TRBV5-4
CASSFSLFGMNQETQYF
TGTGCCAGCAGCTTTTCTTTGTTCGGGATGAACCAGGAGACCCAGTACTTC
>TRBD2|few|TRBJ2-7|TRBV10-3
CAIKLTSGFEEQYF
TGTGCCATCAAGTTAACTAGCGGGTTTGAGGAGCAGTACTTC
>.|few|TRBJ1-2|TRBV29-1
CSVDSGYTF
TGCAGCGTTGATAGCGGCTACACCTTC
>.|.|TRBJ2-7|TRBV28
CASRGEYYEQYF
TGTGCCAGCAGGGGCGAATACTACGAGCAGTACTTC
>TRBD1|few|TRBJ2-7|TRBV6-1
CASSELGRSGQYYEQYF
TGTGCCAGCAGTGAATTGGGCCGTTCGGGACAGTACTACGAGCAGTACTTC
>TRBD2|.|TRBJ2-1|TRBV5-1
CASSLLAGYNEQFF
TGCGCCAGCAGCTTACTAGCGGGATACAATGAGCAGTTCTTC
>TRBD1|.|TRBJ2-7|TRBV18
CASSPSGQGLFEQYF
TGTGCCAGCTCACCGTCGGGACAGGGACTGTTCGAGCAGTACTTC
>TRBD1|.|TRBJ2-1|TRBV27
CASRGLGTGTYNEQFF
TGTGCCAGCAGGGGGCTCGGGACAGGTACCTACAATGAGCAGTTCTTC
>TRBD2|.|TRBJ2-1|TRBV2
CASLRVAGTYNEQFF
TGTGCCAGCTTAAGGGTAGCGGGGACCTACAATGAGCAGTTCTTC
>.|.|TRBJ2-1|TRBV19
CASTPAAYNEQFF
TGTGCCAGTACCCCTGCCGCCTACAATGAGCAGTTCTTC
>TRBD1|.|TRBJ1-5|TRBV19
CASSTQTGKGNQPQHF
TGTGCCAGTAGTACACAGACAGGGAAGGGCAATCAGCCCCAGCATTTT
>.|.|TRBJ1-2|TRBV7-9
CASSFSGRRNGYTF
TGTGCCAGCAGCTTCAGTGGACGGAGAAATGGCTACACCTTC
>TRBD1|.|TRBJ2-3|TRBV28
CASRPTGGDTQYF
TGTGCCAGCAGACCGACAGGGGGGGATACGCAGTATTTT
>TRBD2|.|TRBJ2-7|TRBV2
CASSGLAATNEQYF
TGTGCCAGCAGTGGACTAGCGGCCACGAACGAGCAGTACTTC
>.|.|TRBJ1-5|TRBV7-9
CASSLDLHQPQHF
TGTGCCAGCAGCTTAGATCTTCATCAGCCCCAGCATTTT
>.|.|TRBJ1-6|TRBV6-6
CASRPAGTNSPLHF
TGTGCCAGCAGGCCGGCGGGGACTAATTCACCCCTCCACTTT
>.|.|TRBJ2-2|TRBV5-8
CASSLAPRTNTGELFF
TGTGCCAGCAGCTTGGCTCCTCGGACGAACACCGGGGAGCTGTTTTTT
>.|.|TRBJ2-1|TRBV7-9
CASSSPVMTSNEQFF
TGTGCCAGCAGCTCTCCCGTTATGACCTCCAATGAGCAGTTCTTC
>TRBD1|.|TRBJ2-7|TRBV29-1
CSVFLGTGNYEQYF
TGCAGCGTATTCCTCGGGACAGGGAACTACGAGCAGTACTTC
>.|.|TRBJ1-4|TRBV5-1
CASSLSSGEYEKLFF
TGCGCCAGCAGCCTCAGCTCTGGAGAGTATGAAAAACTGTTTTTT
>.|.|TRBJ1-2|TRBV11-2
CASSLVGDGLGYTF
TGTGCCAGCAGCTTAGTGGGGGACGGGCTCGGCTACACCTTC
>.|.|TRBJ2-3|TRBV4-2
CASSTGGAGTDTQYF
TGTGCCAGCAGCACTGGGGGAGCGGGCACAGATACGCAGTATTTT
>.|.|TRBJ1-5|TRBV7-8
CASSLLGRGNQPQHF
TGTGCCAGCAGCTTATTAGGTAGGGGCAATCAGCCCCAGCATTTT
>.|few|TRBJ2-7|TRBV30
CAWMGLQGLSSYEQYF
TGTGCCTGGATGGGTCTTCAGGGACTCAGCTCCTACGAGCAGTACTTC
>.|.|TRBJ1-5|TRBV2
CASSVGGYVEPQHF
TGTGCCAGCAGTGTGGGAGGGTACGTGGAGCCCCAGCATTTT
>.|.|TRBJ2-3|TRBV5-1
CASSTRQGGGTDTQYF
TGCGCCAGCAGCACCCGACAGGGAGGGGGTACAGATACGCAGTATTTT
>TRBD2|once|TRBJ2-2|TRBV7-8
CASSLRRDYPNTGELFF
TGTGCCAGCAGCTTACGGCGGGACTATCCGAACACCGGGGAGCTGTTTTTT
>.|.|TRBJ2-4|TRBV30
CAWSVRGRGGNIQYF
TGTGCCTGGAGTGTCAGGGGGAGGGGAGGGAACATTCAGTACTTC
>.|.|TRBJ1-2|TRBV28
CASSPNSGGMGGYTF
TGTGCCAGCAGCCCCAACTCGGGGGGGATGGGGGGCTACACCTTC
>TRBD2|.|TRBJ2-3|TRBV2
CASSLAGVGTDTQYF
TGTGCCAGCAGTCTAGCGGGAGTTGGCACAGATACGCAGTATTTT
>.|.|TRBJ1-4|TRBV5-8
CASSFPGNEKLFF
TGTGCCAGCAGCTTCCCTGGGAATGAAAAACTGTTTTTT
>TRBD1|.|TRBJ2-2|TRBV11-3
CASSLGTGRTGELFF
TGTGCCAGCAGCCTTGGGACAGGTCGAACCGGGGAGCTGTTTTTT
>TRBD1|once|TRBJ2-6|TRBV5-1
CASSLIQGAGANVLTF
TGCGCCAGCAGCTTGATTCAGGGGGCTGGGGCCAACGTCCTGACTTTC
>.|once|TRBJ1-2|TRBV28
CASSLVQGNYGYTF
TGTGCCAGCAGTTTAGTGCAGGGTAACTATGGCTACACCTTC
>TRBD2|few|TRBJ2-1|TRBV5-1
CASSLELARNEQFF
TGCGCCAGCAGCTTGGAACTAGCGAGGAATGAGCAGTTCTTC
>TRBD2|once|TRBJ2-7|TRBV5-5
CASSSPLAGVYEQYF
TGTGCCAGCAGCAGCCCCCTGGCGGGAGTCTACGAGCAGTACTTC
>.|.|TRBJ1-2|TRBV6-6
CASSYVQVSGGYTF
TGTGCCAGCAGTTACGTTCAGGTTTCGGGAGGCTACACCTTC
>TRBD2|.|TRBJ2-3|TRBV2
CASNPGGRVGRTDTQYF
TGTGCCAGCAACCCCGGCGGGAGAGTAGGCCGCACAGATACGCAGTATTTT
>.|.|TRBJ2-1|TRBV5-1
CASSKVNEQFF
TGCGCCAGCAGTAAGGTCAATGAGCAGTTCTTC
>TRBD1|.|TRBJ2-5|TRBV5-4
CASSLGTEETQYF
TGTGCCAGCAGCCTCGGGACAGAAGAGACCCAGTACTTC